This entry lists 31 T cell receptor beta chains sequenced from one sample in a study of CD8 T cells in ankylosing spondylitis. MiXCR, run by TCRdb on the 5' RACE reads, gives a single entry per CDR3 protein. Here the sample spans approximately 350,000 distinct CDR3 sequences, roughly 15% being singletons. Sample: blood, either unsorted or a sorted T cell fraction (not recorded which). Receptor source: a male donor with ankylosing spondylitis or in good health (not recorded which).

This clonotype was counted between two and nine times. The rearrangement joins TRBV2 to TRBJ2-2; 8 nucleotides match TRBD2. V gave up 8 bases and J gave up 4 bases; unmatched junction bases: 6. The CDR3 is 14 residues long. CDR1 is SNHLY and CDR2 is FYNNEI in the germline V gene. CDR3 in amino acids: CASGGRKSTGELFF. The CDR3, as DNA: TGTGCCAGCGGCGGGAGGAAATCCACCGGGGAGCTGTTTTTT.

The genes are TRBV4-1 and TRBJ2-5; 10 bases are shared with TRBD2. The CDR3 is 18 residues long. V lost 0 bases to trimming and J lost 4 bases; unmatched junction nucleotides: 11. Germline CDR1 MGHRA, CDR2 YSYEKL. The CDR3 loop is CASSQDGLAGVFGETQYF. As DNA, the CDR3 is TGCGCCAGCAGCCAAGATGGTCTAGCGGGAGTATTCGGAGAGACCCAGTACTTC.

This clonotype occurred a few times. The rearrangement links TRBV27 to TRBJ2-7; D is tentatively TRBD1 or TRBD2 (5 bases each). Germline-derived CDR1 and CDR2 are MNHEY and SMNVEV (reference sequence). The CDR3 contains 16 residues. V lost 1 base and J 1 base, leaving 14 bases between the germline ends. The CDR3 coding sequence is TGTGCCAGCAGTTTATTACCCGGGACGGCTTCCTACGAGCAGTACTTC. Its protein is CASSLLPGTASYEQYF.

The V call is TRBV5-1, the J call TRBJ2-5; tentative D call: TRBD2 (6 bases). The CDR3 spans 14 residues. Germline-derived CDR1 and CDR2 are SGHRS and YFSETQ. Trimming removed 3 bases from V and 1 base from J, with 10 bases in between. As DNA, the CDR3 is TGCGCCAGCAGCTATACTAGCCCCCAAGAGACCCAGTACTTC. This translates into CASSYTSPQETQYF.

The V and J genes are TRBV10-2 and TRBJ1-6, with D perhaps matching TRBD1 (5 bases). The germline CDR1 and CDR2 sequences are WSHSY and SAAADI. V was pared by 11 bases and J by 6 bases, with 17 bases between. This CDR3 has 14 residues. CDR3 coding DNA: TGCGCCCACACACGGGGCGGAGTTAATTCACCCCTCCACTTT. Its translation: CAHTRGGVNSPLHF.

V is TRBV12-3 or TRBV12-4 and J is TRBJ2-5, with 8 bases aligning to TRBD1. The CDR3 is 16 residues long. After removal of 5 bases from V and 6 bases from J, the junction contained 14 bases not matched to a gene. The CDR3 DNA is TGTGCCAGCAGTCTCGGACAGGGCGACCCGAGAAAGACCCAGTACTTC. Its protein product is CASSLGQGDPRKTQYF.

The rearrangement links TRBV7-2 to TRBJ1-2, with TRBD1 as a possible D gene (6 bases). CDR3 length equals 14 residues. V was cut by 5 bases and J by 1 base, with 11 bases left in between. Germline V lookup: CDR1 SGHTA, CDR2 FQGNSA. The CDR3 DNA is TGTGCCAGCAGCCAAACCAGGGGTAACTATGGCTACACCTTC. Translation gives CASSQTRGNYGYTF.

The chain employs TRBV7-2 and TRBJ2-3; 8 bases are shared with TRBD2. From germline, CDR1 is SGHTA and CDR2 FQGNSA. The length of the CDR3 is 15 residues. V lost 5 bases, J lost 1 base, and 5 bases stayed unmatched. CDR3 loop: CASSRSGRRTDTQYF. The DNA of the CDR3 is TGTGCCAGCAGCCGAAGCGGGAGACGCACAGATACGCAGTATTTT.

V and J are TRBV7-9 and TRBJ2-2; D gene unclear. This CDR3 spans 11 amino acids. Germline CDR1 reads SEHNR; CDR2 reads FQNEAQ (reference sequence). Trimming took off 5 bases at V and 8 bases at J, with 6 bases between the two ends. CDR3 loop: CASSPRGELFF. CDR3 bases: TGTGCCAGCAGCCCTAGGGGGGAGCTGTTTTTT.

The V gene is TRBV5-1, the J gene TRBJ2-5; D possibly matches TRBD1 or TRBD2 (6 bases each). V dropped 0 bases and J dropped 5 bases, with 11 bases sitting between them. Germline-derived CDR1 and CDR2 are SGHRS and YFSETQ. The CDR3 contains 14 residues. CDR3 coding DNA: TGCGCCAGCAGCTTGGACTGGGGGGCGGAGACCCAGTACTTC. Residues: CASSLDWGAETQYF.

This clonotype has at least ten counts. The gene calls are TRBV20-1 and TRBJ1-2; 11 bases agree with TRBD1. Germline CDR1 is DFQATT and CDR2 is SNEGSKA (reference sequence). There are 12 residues in the CDR3. Unmatched junction bases numbered 4, after V lost 5 bases and J lost 8 bases. The CDR3 DNA reads as TGCAGTGCTGTGGACAGGGGGCACGGCTACACCTTC. Translated, it gives CSAVDRGHGYTF.

The chain has TRBV5-1 and TRBJ2-7; tentatively, D is TRBD1 or TRBD2 (6 bases each). The V end was cut by 2 bases, the J end by 1 base, with 10 bases between. The CDR3 spans 14 residues. CDR1 is SGHRS and CDR2 is YFSETQ in the germline V gene. The CDR3 sequence: CASSLKGGSYEQYF. CDR3 DNA: TGCGCCAGCAGCTTAAAGGGGGGATCCTACGAGCAGTACTTC.

This clonotype was picked up a small number of times. V gene TRBV5-6 combines with J gene TRBJ1-2; the match to TRBD1 covers 10 bases. CDR1 and CDR2 (germline): SGHDT, YYEEEE. V shed 0 bases, J shed 4 bases, and the junction held 3 bases outside the gene matches. The CDR3 contains 15 residues. The CDR3 protein is CASSLEGQGTYGYTF. The CDR3 DNA follows: TGTGCCAGCAGCTTGGAGGGACAGGGGACCTATGGCTACACCTTC.

In its sample, this clonotype was seen a few times. The chain is built from TRBV12-3 or TRBV12-4 and TRBJ2-3; 8 bases align to TRBD2. This CDR3 comprises 15 residues. The trim removed 8 bases at V and 3 bases at J, leaving 10 bases unmatched. CDR3 amino acids: CASGNTGGPTDTQYF. CDR3 DNA: TGTGCCAGCGGGAATACGGGGGGGCCTACAGATACGCAGTATTTT.

The V call is TRBV5-1, the J call TRBJ2-1; 7 nucleotides agree with TRBD2. Losses at the gene ends were 4 bases for V and 6 bases for J; bases not matched to a gene: 7. CDR1 and CDR2 from the germline V gene are SGHRS and YFSETQ. The CDR3 spans 14 residues. CDR3 in amino acids: CASSRDGRPNEQFF. CDR3 DNA: TGCGCCAGCAGCAGGGACGGGAGGCCCAATGAGCAGTTCTTC.

This chain connects TRBV7-9 to TRBJ2-7; 7 nucleotides align to TRBD1. Germline V CDR1 and CDR2: SEHNR, FQNEAQ (reference sequence). This CDR3 is built from 13 residues. Germline trimming cut 1 base from V and 7 bases from J; bases unmatched to any gene: 4. The CDR3 reads CASSLEGAREQYF. In DNA, the CDR3 is TGTGCCAGCAGCTTAGAGGGGGCTCGGGAGCAGTACTTC.

In its sample, this clonotype was seen a few times. V gene TRBV20-1 combines with J gene TRBJ2-7, with D perhaps TRBD1 (5 bases). The CDR3 contains 12 residues. The V gene's germline CDR1 is DFQATT and CDR2 SNEGSKA (reference sequence). The germline V and J ends were trimmed by 4 bases and 4 bases, with 11 bases remaining between them. CDR3 in DNA: TGCAGTGCTACGCAGACAGAGTACGAGCAGTACTTC. Protein sequence: CSATQTEYEQYF.

In this sample, this clonotype turned up a few times. J is TRBJ2-7 and V is TRBV5-1, with 8 positions matching TRBD1. The V segment lost 0 bases and the J segment 3 bases; nucleotides outside the gene matches: 8. CDR1 is SGHRS and CDR2 is YFSETQ in the germline V gene. There are 16 residues in the CDR3. As DNA, the CDR3 is TGCGCCAGCAGCTTGGCAGGGGGCGCTGGTCTCTACGAGCAGTACTTC. Translated, it gives CASSLAGGAGLYEQYF. The full variable domain, rest sourced from reference TRBV5-1 and TRBJ2-7, is KAGVTQTPRYLIKTRGQQVTLSCSPISGHRSVSWYQQTPGQGLQFLFEYFSETQRNKGNFPGRFSGRQFSNSRSEMNVSTLELGDSALYLCASSLAGGAGLYEQYFGPGTRLTVT.

This chain connects TRBV27 to TRBJ2-5; D call uncertain. CDR3 length: 11 residues. The germline V gene encodes CDR1 MNHEY and CDR2 SMNVEV (reference sequence). The ends were cut back, 8 bases at V and 5 bases at J, with 9 bases in the middle. CDR3 loop: CASGIRETQYF. The CDR3 coding sequence is TGTGCCAGCGGGATACGGGAGACCCAGTACTTC.

The chain couples TRBV29-1 to TRBJ2-7; tentatively, D is TRBD1 (6 bases). Trimming left V 3 bases short and J 3 bases short, with 9 bases between. This CDR3 comprises 12 residues. Germline V lookup: CDR1 SQVTM, CDR2 ANQGSEA. The CDR3 loop reads CSVEGANYEQYF. The CDR3 nucleotides are TGCAGCGTTGAGGGGGCGAACTACGAGCAGTACTTC.

This chain uses TRBV7-7 with TRBJ2-7, with D possibly being TRBD1 or TRBD2 (5 bases each). Per the germline V gene, CDR1 is SSHAT and CDR2 is FNYEAQ (reference sequence). The CDR3 is 16 amino acids. Trimming took 6 bases from V and 2 from J, leaving 20 bases between them. Written as DNA, the CDR3 is TGTGCCAGCAGTGCCACCTCCGGGACGGCGACCTACGAGCAGTACTTC. Translating it yields CASSATSGTATYEQYF.

This clonotype occurred a few times. The rearrangement uses TRBV20-1 and TRBJ2-7; no firm D call. There are 12 residues in the CDR3. Trimming left V 6 bases short and J 7 bases short, with 16 bases between. Germline loops: CDR1 DFQATT, CDR2 SNEGSKA (reference sequence). CDR3: CSAAQTFREQYF. The CDR3 nucleotides are TGCAGTGCGGCCCAGACTTTTAGGGAGCAGTACTTC.

The rearrangement joins TRBV6-5 to TRBJ1-2, with 7 bases lining up with TRBD1. Germline V CDR1 and CDR2: MNHEY, SVGAGI. Trimming took 2 bases from V and 4 from J; bases not matched to a gene: 4. The CDR3 is 14 amino acids. This CDR3 is CASSYTTGRYGYTF. As DNA, the CDR3 is TGTGCCAGCAGTTACACGACAGGGCGCTATGGCTACACCTTC.

V gene TRBV5-5 combines with J gene TRBJ2-1; unclear D gene. Per germline, CDR1 SGHKS and CDR2 YYEKEE (reference sequence). V was cut by 5 bases and J by 0 bases, with 12 bases left in between. The CDR3 extends over 15 amino acids. The CDR3 coding sequence is TGTGCCAGCAGTTCGCAGGCGAACTCCTACAATGAGCAGTTCTTC. It codes for CASSSQANSYNEQFF.

The chain links TRBV11-1 to TRBJ1-5; D is perhaps TRBD1 (5 bases). The CDR3 covers 18 residues. The germline V gene encodes CDR1 SGHAT and CDR2 FQDESV (reference sequence). V was clipped by 1 base and J by 1 base, with 17 bases between them. This CDR3 reads CASSLGGAGAGSNQPQHF. The CDR3 DNA follows: TGTGCCAGCAGCTTAGGCGGGGCCGGAGCAGGGAGCAATCAGCCCCAGCATTTT.

This chain connects TRBV5-1 to TRBJ1-2; 8 nucleotides line up with TRBD1. Losses at the gene ends were 2 bases for V and 2 bases for J; bases not matched to a gene: 14. The germline gives CDR1 SGHRS, CDR2 YFSETQ. The CDR3 runs 18 residues. The DNA for the CDR3 is TGCGCCAGCAGCTTCGGTCCAAGCGGGACAGGATTGAACTATGGCTACACCTTC. It codes for CASSFGPSGTGLNYGYTF.

V gene TRBV12-3 or TRBV12-4 combines with J gene TRBJ1-2; no clear D. The CDR3 has 12 residues. Trimming took 3 bases from V and 6 from J, leaving 8 bases between them. The CDR3 DNA reads as TGTGCCAGCAGTTTTTACGGGGATGGCTACACCTTC. This translates into CASSFYGDGYTF.

This clonotype was counted a few times. The rearrangement uses TRBV24-1 and TRBJ2-3, with TRBD1 matching over 9 bases. With 10 bases clipped from V and 8 bases from J, the junction kept 9 bases outside the gene matches. The CDR3 sequence is 13 residues long. Looked up from germline, CDR1 is KGHDR and CDR2 is SFDVKD. CDR3 residues: CATADRGPGTQYF. Here the CDR3 DNA reads TGTGCCACGGCGGACAGGGGTCCTGGTACGCAGTATTTT.

This clonotype was observed a handful of times. The gene calls are TRBV6-1 and TRBJ1-5; D may be TRBD1 (6 bases). The V end was cut by 9 bases, the J end by 10 bases, with 19 bases between. Germline loops: CDR1 MNHNS, CDR2 SASEGT. The CDR3 runs to 13 residues. The CDR3 reads CASLKQGQGPQHF. The CDR3 DNA is TGTGCCAGTCTTAAACAGGGCCAGGGTCCCCAGCATTTT.

In its sample, this clonotype was seen a few times. This chain links TRBV5-1 with TRBJ2-3; D is uncertain. Trimming removed 5 bases from V and 2 bases from J, with 18 bases in between. The CDR3 consists of 16 residues. CDR1 and CDR2 from the germline V gene are SGHRS and YFSETQ. The CDR3 DNA reads as TGCGCCAGCAGGAAGACTCCAGAATCGAACACAGATACGCAGTATTTT. Encoded protein: CASRKTPESNTDTQYF.

The chain is built from TRBV12-3 or TRBV12-4 and TRBJ2-3, with D perhaps being TRBD1 or TRBD2 (6 bases each). The CDR3 totals 15 residues. The V gene lost 6 bases and the J gene lost 4 bases, with 17 bases spanning the gap. This CDR3 is CASSLQGLSADTQYF. CDR3 coding DNA: TGTGCCAGCAGCCTACAGGGACTGTCAGCAGATACGCAGTATTTT.